This entry features one T cell receptor (beta chain) sequence. The antigen remains unidentified. The data were taken from a study of shared clonotypes between healthy human individuals. The CDR3 runs 13 residues. CDR1 SGHTA and CDR2 FQGNSA come from the germline V gene. V dropped 7 bases and J dropped 5 bases, with 12 bases sitting between them. The study, taken as a whole, reports: The study found lower generation probabilities in non-shared clonotypes than in those shared by all four donors. Sharing of clonotypes among donors was expected to vary with sequencing depth.

CD45RA-negative memory and CD45RA+ naive subsets were split from the CD4+ cells. In the authors' methods: Junction-only sequences without quality scores came from ImmunoSEQ, so filtering differed. Repertoires were generated with immunoSEQ multiplex PCR, while TCRdb's copy carries only in-frame clones and drops some. V and J calls and clone size are those listed in that table; D and trimming were worked out from the DNA. The table records millions of clones, 93% of them present only once. V and J are TRBV7-2 and TRBJ2-1; no firm D call. Sample: naive CD4+ T cells from PBMCs. Subset of the sample: CD45RA+ positively selected. The sequence was collected from a man between 18 and 35 years old in good health. Some clones in this sample may be carry-over from other donors' samples. Here the CDR3 DNA reads TGTGCCAGCACCGTAAACTGGAACAATGAGCAGTTCTTC. Its translation is CASTVNWNNEQFF.